Here is one TCR beta chain with its context. This sample is part of a study of T cell changes during pregnancy in multiple sclerosis. The CDR3 sequence is 15 residues long. The V gene's germline CDR1 is SGHRS and CDR2 YFSETQ. V lost 6 bases to trimming and J lost 1 base, with 16 bases between them. The repertoire was sequenced with immunoSEQ multiplex PCR; TCRdb's copy has only in-frame clones and lacks some. The sample includes more than 25,000 clones, approximately 90% of them seen just once. This material consisted of CD8+ T cells from peripheral blood mononuclear cells, taken in the first trimester of pregnancy. This receptor was identified in a female donor with multiple sclerosis, enrolled in a pregnancy study. V gene TRBV5-1 combines with J gene TRBJ1-1, with D uncertain. CDR3 in amino acids: CASTITNSGNTEAFF. Written as DNA, the CDR3 is TGCGCCAGCACCATAACAAACTCAGGGAACACTGAAGCTTTCTTT.